This passage covers 20 T cell receptor beta chains from one sample sequenced in a study of human T cells and chemical hapten exposure. Attachment of unique molecular identifiers to individual cDNA molecules was performed in the library. TCRdb redid the calling of the reads with MiXCR, one entry per CDR3 protein. This sample has 100,000 to 150,000 distinct CDR3 sequences, with more than 8.5% found just once. The authors' total RNA extraction used unfractionated whole blood. Sequenced sample: whole blood. These receptors were collected from a human donor in good health. Some clones in this sample may be carry-over from other donors' samples.

This chain joins TRBV11-2 and TRBJ1-1; weak D call: TRBD1 (6 bases). The CDR3 is made up of 15 amino acids. The germline V gene has CDR1 SGHAT and CDR2 FQNNGV. The V and J ends lost 6 bases and 7 bases respectively, with 21 bases between them. CDR3 in amino acids: CASSQSGRGGGEAFF. The CDR3 DNA reads as TGTGCCAGCAGTCAGTCGGGCAGGGGAGGGGGTGAAGCTTTCTTT.

V is TRBV7-2 and J is TRBJ2-2; possible D gene TRBD1, 5 bases. CDR3 length: 15 amino acids. The germline V and J ends were trimmed by 2 bases and 7 bases, with 14 bases remaining between them. The V gene's germline CDR1 is SGHTA and CDR2 FQGNSA. CDR3: CASSLRLQGGGELFF. The DNA of the CDR3 is TGTGCCAGCAGCTTACGGCTTCAGGGCGGCGGGGAGCTGTTTTTT.

In the case of this clonotype: The junction does not match germline at one end; this may be a read error. This rearrangement joins TRBV7-2 to TRBJ1-4; D unresolved. This CDR3 has 13 amino acids. CDR1 and CDR2 (germline): SGHTA, FQGNSA. The CDR3 DNA reads as TGTGCCAGCAGCTTAGCGCATAGCGAAACACTGTTTTTT. Its protein product is CASSLAHSETLFF.

This clonotype has at least ten counts. The chain uses TRBV7-6 and TRBJ2-5, with TRBD2 matching over 7 bases. V dropped 0 bases and J dropped 5; count of bases not matched to a gene: 3. The CDR3 covers 14 residues. CDR1 is SGHVS, CDR2 FNYEAQ, per germline. In DNA form, the CDR3 reads TGTGCCAGCAGCTTAGCCGGGGGAGGGGAGACCCAGTACTTC. Translated: CASSLAGGGETQYF.

The table lists this clonotype with a few counts. This sequence joins TRBV10-3 and TRBJ2-1; D is perhaps TRBD1 (6 bases). Per the germline V gene, CDR1 is ENHRY and CDR2 is SYGVKD. This CDR3 has 12 amino acids. The V end lost 9 bases, the J end lost 8 bases, and 14 bases lay between the germline ends. Here the CDR3 DNA reads TGTGCCATTAATGCAGGGACACATGAGCAGTTCTTC. It yields the protein CAINAGTHEQFF.

There are many counts of this clonotype. The chain has TRBV7-2 and TRBJ2-1; D not certain. V was clipped by 5 bases and J by 5 bases, with 13 bases between them. There are 14 residues in the CDR3. The germline CDR1 and CDR2 sequences are SGHTA and FQGNSA. The DNA for the CDR3 is TGTGCCAGCAGCCCCCCCCCGGTCAACAATGAGCAGTTCTTC. It translates to CASSPPPVNNEQFF.

This clonotype came up many times. The V gene is TRBV2, the J gene TRBJ2-7; 7 bases agree with TRBD1. The V and J ends lost 1 base and 4 bases, in that order; junction bases with no gene match: 4. The CDR3 runs to 14 residues. Germline V gene lookup returns CDR1 SNHLY and CDR2 FYNNEI. The CDR3 sequence: CASSEGGGLYEQYF. The DNA of the CDR3 is TGTGCCAGCAGTGAAGGAGGGGGCTTATACGAGCAGTACTTC.

This clonotype was picked up many times. The chain joins TRBV6-1 to TRBJ1-3; D not resolved. V lost 4 bases and J 0 bases, leaving 10 bases between the germline ends. CDR1 is MNHNS and CDR2 is SASEGT in the germline V gene. This CDR3 comprises 15 residues. CDR3 protein: CASSAATTSGNTIYF. CDR3 nucleotide sequence: TGTGCCAGCAGTGCTGCGACAACCTCTGGAAACACCATATATTTT.

In its sample, this clonotype was seen many times. The CDR3: CASSYSPGNTEAFF. The CDR3 nucleotides read TGTGCCAGCAGTTACTCCCCGGGGAACACTGAAGCTTTCTTT. The V and J genes are TRBV6-6 and TRBJ1-1; D is ambiguous. The CDR3 totals 14 residues. Germline assignment: CDR1 MNHNY and CDR2 SVGAGI (reference sequence). The V gene lost 0 bases and the J gene lost 1 base, with 6 bases spanning the gap.

This clonotype was found a few times. The chain is built from TRBV19 and TRBJ2-1; 8 nucleotides agree with TRBD2. V was pared by 2 bases and J by 7 bases, with 7 bases of the junction left unmatched. The CDR3 sequence is 15 residues long. Germline V gives CDR1 LNHDA, CDR2 SQIVND (reference sequence). The CDR3 nucleotides are TGTGCCAGTAGTATAAAGGGGGGACTAGTTAATGAGCAGTTCTTC. This translates into CASSIKGGLVNEQFF. The full variable domain, with the rest looked up from reference TRBV19 and TRBJ2-1, is DGGITQSPKYLFRKEGQNVTLSCEQNLNHDAMYWYRQDPGQGLRLIYYSQIVNDFQKGDIAEGYSVSREKKESFPLTVTSAQKNPTAFYLCASSIKGGLVNEQFFGPGTRLTVL.

The rearrangement uses TRBV29-1 and TRBJ2-4, with D uncertain. The CDR3 is made up of 13 amino acids. The germline CDR1 and CDR2 sequences are SQVTM and ANQGSEA. Trimming shortened V by 1 base and J by 7 bases, and 11 bases separated the two germline ends. The CDR3 DNA is TGCAGCGTTGAAGGAGTAACAGCGAACATTCAGTACTTC. This sequence encodes CSVEGVTANIQYF.

This clonotype was picked up many times. The chain is built from TRBV4-2 and TRBJ1-2, with a possible D match to TRBD1 (6 bases). Deletions cut 0 bases from V and 4 bases from J, with 24 bases between. From germline, CDR1 is LGHNA and CDR2 YNFKEQ. This CDR3 is built from 19 residues. CDR3 in amino acids: CASSQEGTSGQQGIYGYTF. CDR3 DNA sequence: TGTGCCAGCAGCCAAGAGGGCACATCGGGACAACAGGGAATCTATGGCTACACCTTC.

This clonotype was seen only a few times. The rearrangement links TRBV3-1 to TRBJ2-7, with 13 bases aligning to TRBD2. J was trimmed by 3 bases and V by 3 bases; bases with no gene match: 2. The CDR3 consists of 15 residues. Looked up from germline, CDR1 is LGHDT and CDR2 is YNNKEL (reference sequence). The CDR3 DNA is TGTGCCAGCAGCCAGACTAGCGGGGGGTTCTACGAGCAGTACTTC. Translation: CASSQTSGGFYEQYF.

This clonotype has more than one count but fewer than ten. The J gene is TRBJ2-1, the V gene TRBV5-1, with 7 bases lining up with TRBD1. With V trimmed by 0 bases and J by 5 bases, 11 bases remained unmatched. This CDR3 contains 17 residues. Germline V lookup: CDR1 SGHRS, CDR2 YFSETQ. The CDR3, as DNA: TGCGCCAGCAGCTTGGCCACCGCAGGGGGAGTAGACAATGAGCAGTTCTTC. Translating it yields CASSLATAGGVDNEQFF.

The V and J genes are TRBV7-2 and TRBJ2-7; D may be TRBD2 (5 bases). The ends were cut back, 5 bases at V and 0 bases at J, with 17 bases in the middle. The CDR3 runs to 16 residues. Per the germline V gene, CDR1 is SGHTA and CDR2 is FQGNSA. The CDR3 sequence: CASSPSGRASSYEQYF. CDR3 bases: TGTGCCAGCAGCCCCTCCGGGCGGGCCAGCTCCTACGAGCAGTACTTC.

This clonotype has at least ten counts. The chain employs TRBV6-5 and TRBJ1-2, with TRBD1 matching over 7 bases. This CDR3 has 14 residues. With 7 bases clipped from V and 1 base from J, the junction kept 6 bases outside the gene matches. Per germline, CDR1 MNHEY and CDR2 SVGAGI. The CDR3 reads CASKGAGINYGYTF. CDR3 nucleotide sequence: TGTGCCAGCAAGGGGGCAGGGATTAACTATGGCTACACCTTC.

This clonotype was recorded at least ten times. This chain links TRBV20-1 with TRBJ1-1, with 7 nucleotides matching TRBD1. Germline V lookup: CDR1 DFQATT, CDR2 SNEGSKA (reference sequence). Trimming took 3 bases from V and 2 from J; bases not matched to a gene: 15. The CDR3 consists of 17 residues. CDR3 nucleotide sequence: TGCAGTGCTAGCGATATTCCGACAGGGTTCATCAACACTGAAGCTTTCTTT. Protein sequence: CSASDIPTGFINTEAFF.

The V and J genes are TRBV7-2 and TRBJ1-1; TRBD1 agrees at 8 bases. V lost 5 bases, J lost 5 bases, and 16 bases stayed unmatched. CDR3 length: 17 amino acids. Germline assignment: CDR1 SGHTA and CDR2 FQGNSA. The CDR3 DNA follows: TGTGCCAGCAGCCCTATTGGACAGGGCGCGAGAGAAACTGAAGCTTTCTTT. It yields the protein CASSPIGQGARETEAFF.

The sample holds many counts of this clonotype. The rearrangement uses TRBV10-3 and TRBJ2-2; TRBD1 matches 8 bases. This CDR3 is 16 amino acids long. V gave up 6 bases and J gave up 0 bases; unmatched junction bases: 6. CDR1 and CDR2 from the germline V gene are ENHRY and SYGVKD. CDR3 amino acids: CAIRPTGQANTGELFF. The CDR3 bases are TGTGCCATCAGACCTACGGGACAGGCGAACACCGGGGAGCTGTTTTTT.

At least ten counts were recorded for this clonotype. The J gene is TRBJ1-1, the V gene TRBV7-8; D gene unclear. The ends were cut back, 5 bases at V and 1 base at J, with 17 bases in the middle. CDR3 length equals 16 residues. CDR1 and CDR2 from the germline V gene are SGHVS and FQNEAQ. The CDR3 nucleotides read TGTGCCAGCAGCCACTTCCGGAGAGGGAAGAACACTGAAGCTTTCTTT. Encoded protein: CASSHFRRGKNTEAFF.